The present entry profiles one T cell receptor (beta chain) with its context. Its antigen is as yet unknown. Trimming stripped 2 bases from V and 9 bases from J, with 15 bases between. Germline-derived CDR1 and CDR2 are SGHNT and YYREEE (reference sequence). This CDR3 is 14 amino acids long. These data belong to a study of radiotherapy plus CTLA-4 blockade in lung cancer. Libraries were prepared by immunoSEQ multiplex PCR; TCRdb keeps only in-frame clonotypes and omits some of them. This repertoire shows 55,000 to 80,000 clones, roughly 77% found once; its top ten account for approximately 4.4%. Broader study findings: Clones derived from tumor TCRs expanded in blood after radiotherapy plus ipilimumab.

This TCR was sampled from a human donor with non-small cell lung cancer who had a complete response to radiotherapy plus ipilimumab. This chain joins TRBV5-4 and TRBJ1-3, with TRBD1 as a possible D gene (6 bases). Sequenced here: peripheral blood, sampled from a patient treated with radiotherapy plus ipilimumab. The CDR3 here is CASSLPGDRGTIYF. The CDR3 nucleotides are TGTGCCAGCAGCTTACCAGGGGACCGGGGCACCATATATTTT.